This entry lists 12 T cell receptor beta chains sequenced from one sample in a study of molecular identifiers for immune sequencing clone quantification. One entry per CDR3 protein results from TCRdb running MiXCR on the PCR reads. The data show under 600,000 distinct CDR3 sequences, with 20% to 25% seen just once and more than 0.8% held by the top ten. The sequenced sample consisted of naive CD8+ T cells from blood, with Jurkat cell RNA spiked in. Sample subset: FACS-sorted CD8+CD4-CCR7+CD45RA+ naive T cells. Receptors originate from a human donor in good health. Some libraries in this study had Jurkat cell RNA spiked in.

For this clonotype: A single base separates this from a much larger clone, so it may be a read error. This rearrangement joins TRBV12-3 or TRBV12-4 to TRBJ1-5; no clear D gene. The CDR3 has 12 residues. V shed 8 bases and J shed 0 bases, with 5 bases lying between them. CDR3 DNA sequence: TGTGCCAGCGAAACTAGCAATCAGCCCCAGCATTTT. Amino acids: CASETSNQPQHF.

This clonotype was picked up a small number of times. The chain combines TRBV20-1 with TRBJ1-5; tentatively, D is TRBD1 (6 bases). Germline V gives CDR1 DFQATT, CDR2 SNEGSKA (reference sequence). With 5 bases removed from V and 1 base from J, the gap between germline ends came to 15 bases. This CDR3 spans 15 amino acids. CDR3: CSAGGGILSNQPQHF. The DNA of the CDR3 is TGCAGTGCTGGGGGGGGCATACTCAGCAATCAGCCCCAGCATTTT.

This clonotype occurred a few times. The rearrangement links TRBV12-3 or TRBV12-4 to TRBJ1-2, with D possibly TRBD1 on 6 matching bases. V lost 4 bases and J 4 bases, leaving 16 bases between the germline ends. The CDR3 length is 15 residues. CDR3 sequence: CASSSIGQLLYGYTF. The CDR3 region has the DNA TGTGCCAGCAGTTCCATTGGACAGCTACTCTATGGCTACACCTTC.

This clonotype was seen many times. V and J are TRBV5-1 and TRBJ2-6; D gene unclear. This CDR3 contains 16 residues. Trimming took off 0 bases at V and 1 base at J, with 8 bases between the two ends. Germline V CDR1 and CDR2: SGHRS, YFSETQ. The CDR3 coding sequence is TGCGCCAGCAGCTTGGTTTTCGCGTCTGGGGCCAACGTCCTGACTTTC. This translates into CASSLVFASGANVLTF.

A few counts support this clonotype. This chain uses TRBV5-6 with TRBJ1-3; tentative D call: TRBD1 (5 bases). The ends were cut back, 4 bases at V and 1 base at J, with 15 bases in the middle. Germline V gene sequence: CDR1 SGHDT, CDR2 YYEEEE. This CDR3 region has 16 residues. The CDR3 nucleotides are TGTGCCAGCAGCCCGGTCGGGGGAGCTTCTGGAAACACCATATATTTT. It encodes CASSPVGGASGNTIYF. The complete variable domain, with remaining parts taken from reference TRBV5-6 and TRBJ1-3, reads DAGVTQSPTHLIKTRGQQVTLRCSPKSGHDTVSWYQQALGQGPQFIFQYYEEEERQRGNFPDRFSGHQFPNYSSELNVNALLLGDSALYLCASSPVGGASGNTIYFGEGSWLTVV.

This clonotype has at least ten counts. The chain combines TRBV6-5 with TRBJ2-1, with 16 bases that match TRBD2. CDR1 and CDR2 (germline): MNHEY, SVGAGI. There are 17 residues in the CDR3. Unmatched junction bases numbered 8, after V lost 4 bases and J lost 8 bases. CDR3 bases: TGTGCCAGCAGTTCCGGGACTAGCGGGAGGGCCTTATATGAGCAGTTCTTC. Translating it yields CASSSGTSGRALYEQFF.

This clonotype was seen many times. The V and J genes are TRBV5-6 and TRBJ2-7, with a tentative D call TRBD1 (6 bases). Per the germline V gene, CDR1 is SGHDT and CDR2 is YYEEEE. V was pared by 0 bases and J by 4 bases, with 14 bases between. The length of the CDR3 is 15 residues. CDR3 amino acids: CASSLDRQGMYEQYF. The CDR3 DNA sequence: TGTGCCAGCAGCTTGGATCGGCAGGGGATGTACGAGCAGTACTTC.

This clonotype was detected only a few times. The chain combines TRBV11-2 with TRBJ2-1, with D possibly being TRBD2 (7 bases). This CDR3 has 16 residues. Germline loops: CDR1 SGHAT, CDR2 FQNNGV. V lost 0 bases to trimming and J lost 4 bases, with 13 bases between them. For the CDR3, the DNA is TGTGCCAGCAGCTTAGATCCGGGGGGCCTTTACAATGAGCAGTTCTTC. Its translation: CASSLDPGGLYNEQFF.

Turning to this clonotype: It may be a read error: a sequence one base away is much more abundant. The CDR3 nucleotides read TGTGCCAGCGGCTTAACTTACGGGACTAGCAGCGGCGAGCAGTACTTC. This translates into CASGLTYGTSSGEQYF. The chain has TRBV7-9 and TRBJ2-7, with TRBD2 matching over 9 bases. The CDR3 is 16 residues long. Germline CDR1 reads SEHNR; CDR2 reads FQNEAQ (reference sequence).

In its sample, this clonotype was seen a few times. The rearrangement uses TRBV5-1 and TRBJ2-3, with 15 bases matching TRBD2. In germline, CDR1 is SGHRS, CDR2 YFSETQ. The CDR3 is made up of 19 amino acids. The trim removed 4 bases at V and 0 bases at J, leaving 9 bases unmatched. The CDR3 DNA reads TGCGCCAGCAGCGACAGGGGACTAGCGGGAGGCTCTAGCACAGATACGCAGTATTTT. Amino acid sequence: CASSDRGLAGGSSTDTQYF. Looking up the rest from reference TRBV5-1 and TRBJ2-3 gives the full variable domain: KAGVTQTPRYLIKTRGQQVTLSCSPISGHRSVSWYQQTPGQGLQFLFEYFSETQRNKGNFPGRFSGRQFSNSRSEMNVSTLELGDSALYLCASSDRGLAGGSSTDTQYFGPGTRLTVL.

This clonotype has ten or more counts. The chain joins TRBV4-1 to TRBJ1-1, with D uncertain. Germline values: CDR1 MGHRA, CDR2 YSYEKL. The CDR3 totals 15 residues. V lost 3 bases and J 0 bases, leaving 11 bases between the germline ends. CDR3 sequence reads: CASSQLSGMNTEAFF. The CDR3 coding sequence is TGCGCCAGCAGCCAGCTCAGCGGGATGAACACTGAAGCTTTCTTT.

Many counts were recorded for this clonotype. The chain recombines TRBV5-4 with TRBJ1-4; 7 nucleotides match TRBD1. The CDR3 runs to 15 residues. V lost 4 bases and J lost 6; bases outside the gene matches: 9. Germline CDR1 and CDR2: SGHNT and YYREEE (reference sequence). The CDR3 DNA sequence: TGTGCCAGCAGCAGTACCGGGACAGCGGATGAAAAACTGTTTTTT. It codes for CASSSTGTADEKLFF.